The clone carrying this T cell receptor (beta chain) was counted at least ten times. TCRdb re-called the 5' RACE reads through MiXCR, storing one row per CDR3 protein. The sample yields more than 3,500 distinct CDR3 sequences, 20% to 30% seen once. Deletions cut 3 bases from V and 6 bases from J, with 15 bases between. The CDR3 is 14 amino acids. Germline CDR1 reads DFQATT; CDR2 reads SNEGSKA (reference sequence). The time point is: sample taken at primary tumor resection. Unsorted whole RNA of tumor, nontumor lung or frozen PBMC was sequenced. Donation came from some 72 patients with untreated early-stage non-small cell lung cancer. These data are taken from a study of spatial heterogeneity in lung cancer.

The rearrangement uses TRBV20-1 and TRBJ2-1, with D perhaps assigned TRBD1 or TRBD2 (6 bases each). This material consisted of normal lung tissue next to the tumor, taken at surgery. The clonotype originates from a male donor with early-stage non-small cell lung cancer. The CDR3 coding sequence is TGCAGTGCTAGTTGGGGGGCTGGTTTCAATGAGCAGTTCTTC. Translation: CSASWGAGFNEQFF.